This section outlines one T cell receptor beta chain sequence together with its context. The CDR3 is 13 amino acids. V lost 6 bases, J lost 0 bases, and 6 bases lay in between. These data come from a study of blood T cell repertoires in COVID-19. Study in general: Specimens from acute and convalescent COVID-19 originated in the United States, Italy and Spain. Nucleic acid was either cDNA or gDNA, and it came from T cells, B-cell-depleted T cells, or PBMCs.

Authors' processing steps: Estimation of nucleated cell counts relied on the amplification of reference gene primers. Method: immunoSEQ multiplex PCR; TCRdb's copy keeps in-frame clones and lacks some. For V, J and clone size, that table is used; D and trimming come from the DNA. In the table there are about 190,000 clones, over 75% of which are singletons. Sequencing was carried out using peripheral blood. The V call is TRBV12-3 or TRBV12-4, the J call TRBJ2-1, with no clear D. The source of this sequence is a woman between 40 and 55 years old who had recovered from COVID-19. CDR3 DNA sequence: TGTGCCAGCAGCCTGAGCTCCTACAATGAGCAGTTCTTC. It translates to CASSLSSYNEQFF.